What follows is one T cell receptor (beta chain) and its context. TCRdb independently ran MiXCR on the 5' RACE reads; one entry per CDR3 protein. This sample has 150,000 to 200,000 distinct CDR3 sequences, with approximately 6.8% found just once. This entry belongs to a study of T cells after yellow fever vaccination. This receptor was taken from a man aged 18 to 30 who received the YFV17D yellow fever vaccine. The source was CD4+ T cells sorted from PBMCs, collected about 5 days after the first yellow fever vaccination.

CDR3 bases: TGTGCCATCAGTGGTCCGGGACGGAACACTGAAGCTTTCTTT. It translates to CAISGPGRNTEAFF. The chain uses TRBV10-3 and TRBJ1-1; a weak D match, TRBD1 (5 bases). V was pared by 4 bases and J by 1 base, with 10 bases between. The CDR3 consists of 14 residues. The germline V gene encodes CDR1 ENHRY and CDR2 SYGVKD.